Described below is a single T cell receptor beta chain sequence and its context. A second PCR of roughly 7 to 11 cycles used a sample-barcoded 5' primer and a J-beta primer mix. The authors tagged each cDNA molecule using a template-switch adaptor with 12 random nucleotides. TCRdb independently ran MiXCR on the 5' RACE reads; one entry per CDR3 protein. The data contain about 760,000 distinct CDR3 sequences, roughly three fifths of them seen just once; the ten biggest clones take up around a quarter. In terms of origin and age, donors were healthy Caucasian individuals from Russia aged roughly 6 to 100. The draw of peripheral blood yielded ten milliliters from each donor. Whenever a sample was processed, at least 6 million PBMCs were isolated. This sample stems from a study of blood T cells in healthy people across ages. There are 15 residues in the CDR3. Germline CDR1 and CDR2: DFQATT and SNEGSKA (reference sequence). V was pared by 1 base and J by 0 bases, with 6 bases of the junction left unmatched.

This chain joins TRBV20-1 and TRBJ2-7, with 7 bases identical to TRBD1. Sequenced: blood. The sequence came from a man aged 40-49 years in good health. The CDR3 region is CSARGPQGFSYEQYF. In nucleotides, the CDR3 is TGCAGTGCTAGAGGCCCACAGGGGTTCTCCTACGAGCAGTACTTC.